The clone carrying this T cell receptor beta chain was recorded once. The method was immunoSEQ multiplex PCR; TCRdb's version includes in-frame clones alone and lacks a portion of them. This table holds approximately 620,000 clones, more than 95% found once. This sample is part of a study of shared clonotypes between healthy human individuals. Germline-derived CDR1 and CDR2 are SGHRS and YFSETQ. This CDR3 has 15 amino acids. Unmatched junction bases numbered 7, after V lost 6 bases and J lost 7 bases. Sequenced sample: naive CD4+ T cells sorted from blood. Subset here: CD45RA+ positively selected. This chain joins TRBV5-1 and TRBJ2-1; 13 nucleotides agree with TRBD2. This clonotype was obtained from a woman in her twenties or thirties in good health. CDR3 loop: CASTKRTSGSNEQFF. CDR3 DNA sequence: TGCGCCAGCACTAAGAGGACTAGCGGGAGTAATGAGCAGTTCTTC.